Following are 6 T cell receptor beta chains from one sample sequenced in a study of Graves' ophthalmopathy and Graves' hyperthyroidism. Using RNA transcripts, the TCR beta CDR3 regions were amplified. A first-round RT-PCR used HTBI primers, followed by a second-round multiplex PCR. TCRdb recomputed calls from the multiplex PCR reads with MiXCR, one row per CDR3 protein. The sample lists more than 1,000,000 distinct CDR3 sequences, about 38% occurring once. Sample: peripheral blood or thyroid tissue (not recorded which). The receptor source for this set is an adult man with Graves' hyperthyroidism.

This clonotype has only a few counts. Given a much more abundant clone one base away, this may be a read error. The V and J genes are TRBV11-1 and TRBJ2-7, with D perhaps TRBD2 (5 bases). The CDR3 sequence is 13 residues long. Per the germline V gene, CDR1 is SGHAT and CDR2 is FQDESV (reference sequence). V was clipped by 5 bases and J by 3 bases, with 11 bases between them. The CDR3 DNA follows: TGTGCCAGCAGCCCCCGAGGGTACTACGAGCAGTACTTC. Its translation is CASSPRGYYEQYF.

Regarding this clonotype: This may come from a read error, since a much larger clone is one base off. The genes are TRBV20-1 and TRBJ1-3; D uncertain. V was shortened by 3 bases and J by 0 bases, with 6 bases between the two germline ends. Germline V gives CDR1 DFQATT, CDR2 SNEGSKA (reference sequence). This CDR3 region has 13 residues. The CDR3 DNA follows: TGCAGTGCTAGTCACTACTCTGGAAACACCATATATTTT. It encodes CSASHYSGNTIYF.

This clonotype was counted at least ten times. The CDR3 DNA sequence: TGCAGCGTTGAAGCCTCCAGTGGTGGCTACACCTTC. As protein: CSVEASSGGYTF. The chain employs TRBV29-1 and TRBJ1-2; D gene unclear. Trimming took 1 base from V and 7 from J, leaving 10 bases between them. Germline V gene lookup returns CDR1 SQVTM and CDR2 ANQGSEA. The CDR3 runs 12 residues.

This clonotype has ten or more counts. V and J are TRBV5-1 and TRBJ1-1; D not resolved. The CDR3 is 13 amino acids. Germline V gene data show CDR1 as SGHRS and CDR2 as YFSETQ. The V gene lost 10 bases and the J gene lost 1 base, with 14 bases spanning the gap. The CDR3: CAARVEQNTEAFF. The CDR3 DNA is TGCGCCGCGAGGGTCGAGCAGAACACTGAAGCTTTCTTT.

Ten or more counts support this clonotype. The gene calls are TRBV7-2 and TRBJ2-7; D unclear. V lost 1 base and J lost 2, with 9 bases in between. The CDR3 has 14 residues. Germline V gene lookup returns CDR1 SGHTA and CDR2 FQGNSA. The CDR3 protein is CASSLGLPPYEQYF. The CDR3 region has the DNA TGTGCCAGCAGCTTAGGGCTACCCCCCTACGAGCAGTACTTC.

Worth noting for this clonotype: A single base separates this from a much larger clone, so it may be a read error. This sequence joins TRBV14 and TRBJ2-7; D might be TRBD1 (6 bases). V was trimmed by 5 bases and J by 5 bases, leaving 13 bases between them. CDR3 length equals 13 residues. Germline CDR1 SGHDN, CDR2 FVKESK. CDR3 loop: CASSFRTVDEQYF. CDR3 nucleotides: TGTGCCAGCAGCTTCCGGACAGTGGACGAGCAGTACTTC.